The rows below give T cell receptor beta chains drawn from one sample of a study of shared clonotypes between healthy human individuals. Some clones are missing from TCRdb's copy, which holds only in-frame ones; the method was immunoSEQ multiplex PCR. The sample gives a few hundred thousand clones, about 97% of which show up once; about 0.057% is in the top ten. Sequencing was performed on naive CD4+ T cells sorted from blood. The receptors come from a woman under 40 in good health. Each CDR3 is given with its conserved first and last residue. The D gene is left open where the match is weak. Clone size, where shown, is once, few, many, or a class for clones that have expanded.

clone_size j_call v_call d_call cdr3_nt cdr3_aa
- TRBJ2-6 TRBV5-1 - TGCGCCAGCAGCTTCGGTACCTCTGGGGCCAACGTCCTGACTTTC CASSFGTSGANVLTF
- TRBJ2-5 TRBV7-9 - TGTGCCAGCAGCACCCGGGACTCACAAGAGACCCAGTACTTC CASSTRDSQETQYF
- TRBJ2-2 TRBV5-1 TRBD2 TGCGCCAGCACTCCGGGACTAGCGAGCACCGGGGAGCTGTTTTTT CASTPGLASTGELFF
- TRBJ1-2 TRBV27 - TGTGCCAGCAGTTTTTTAGGGAGGGGAAGGTATGGCTACACCTTC CASSFLGRGRYGYTF
once TRBJ2-1 TRBV29-1 TRBD2 TGCAGCGTTTTTAGCGGGAGCTCCTACAATGAGCAGTTCTTC CSVFSGSSYNEQFF
- TRBJ2-7 TRBV5-1 TRBD1 TGCGCCAGCAGCGACGGGACAGGGCGCGACGAGCAGTACTTC CASSDGTGRDEQYF
- TRBJ1-1 TRBV15 - TGTGCCACCAGAGGACAGAGCCCCCTAATGAACACTGAAGCTTTCTTT CATRGQSPLMNTEAFF
- TRBJ2-1 TRBV28 - TGTGCCAGCAGTCCTCCTGAGGGCCCCCACAATGAGCAGTTCTTC CASSPPEGPHNEQFF
- TRBJ2-6 TRBV29-1 - TGCAGCGTTGGGGGGCACTCTGGGGCCAACGTCCTGACTTTC CSVGGHSGANVLTF
once TRBJ2-2 TRBV27 - TGTGCCAGCAGGAATTGGGCACCGACTTTTACCGGGGAGCTGTTTTTT CASRNWAPTFTGELFF
- TRBJ1-2 TRBV30 - TGTGCCTGGAGGGGGCCCCTTGGCTACACCTTC CAWRGPLGYTF
- TRBJ2-2 TRBV19 - TGTGCCAGCATCAGGACAGCGAACACCGGGGAGCTGTTTTTT CASIRTANTGELFF
- TRBJ2-1 TRBV2 TRBD2 TGTGCCAGCAGTTTCCTAGCGGCCGAGCAGTTCTTC CASSFLAAEQFF
- TRBJ1-1 TRBV5-1 - TGCGCCAGCAGCTTGCACGGGGGGGACACTGAAGCTTTCTTT CASSLHGGDTEAFF
- TRBJ2-5 TRBV5-1 - TGCGCCAGCAGCGCCGGGACTCCCTATGGAGAGACCCAGTACTTC CASSAGTPYGETQYF
- TRBJ1-5 TRBV5-1 - TGCGCCAGCAGCTTTAGGCCAGATTATAGCAATCAGCCCCAGCATTTT CASSFRPDYSNQPQHF
- TRBJ2-3 TRBV28 - TGTGCCAGCAGCCGCCAAAGGGGCGCGGCAGATACGCAGTATTTT CASSRQRGAADTQYF
- TRBJ1-1 TRBV28 - TGTGCCAGCAGCCTTAAACAGGGCGGGATGAACACTGAAGCTTTCTTT CASSLKQGGMNTEAFF
- TRBJ2-1 TRBV10-3 - TGTGCCATCAGTGGAATGAACCTAGGTGAGCAGTTCTTC CAISGMNLGEQFF
- TRBJ1-3 TRBV5-1 - TGCGCCAGCAGCTTGGGTGGGGTCCTGCAGGGAAACACCATATATTTT CASSLGGVLQGNTIYF
- TRBJ1-5 TRBV18 TRBD1 TGTGCCAGCTCACCCCGGACAGGGGACACCAACCAGCCCCAGCATTTT CASSPRTGDTNQPQHF
- TRBJ2-7 TRBV9 TRBD2 TGTGCCAGCAGCGTAGGAGCGGGGGCCATCTCCTACGAGCAGTACTTC CASSVGAGAISYEQYF
- TRBJ1-4 TRBV6-5 - TGTGCCAGCAGTTACTCCAGGGTGCCTAATGAAAAACTGTTTTTT CASSYSRVPNEKLFF
- TRBJ2-3 TRBV5-8 - TGTGCCAGCAGCTTTGTGGGACACTCAGATACGCAGTATTTT CASSFVGHSDTQYF
- TRBJ2-3 TRBV7-3 TRBD1 TGTGCCAGCAGCCCAAAGAGGGCAGGGGGCCAGGAAAAAGATACGCAGTATTTT CASSPKRAGGQEKDTQYF
once TRBJ2-1 TRBV19 TRBD2 TGTGCCAGTAGTACCCCTGGACTAGCGCCCTACAATGAGCAGTTCTTC CASSTPGLAPYNEQFF
- TRBJ2-3 TRBV6-5 TRBD2 TGTGCCAGCAGATTAGCGGGATACACAGATACGCAGTATTTT CASRLAGYTDTQYF
- TRBJ1-1 TRBV5-1 - TGCGCCAGCAGCCGGGGACGGCGGGACACTGAAGCTTTCTTT CASSRGRRDTEAFF
- TRBJ2-7 TRBV10-3 - TGTGCCACCCTGGCAGGGAACTACGAGCAGTACTTC CATLAGNYEQYF
- TRBJ2-7 TRBV25-1 - TGTGCCAGCAGTGGGTTAGGGGGGACTGGGTACGAGCAGTACTTC CASSGLGGTGYEQYF
- TRBJ2-3 TRBV7-2 - TGTGCCAGCAGCCCTATGTTAGGTACGGGAGCGGGCGGCACAGATACGCAGTATTTT CASSPMLGTGAGGTDTQYF
- TRBJ2-3 TRBV12-5 - TGTGCTAGTGCCCAGGCGGGAACGCAGTATTTT CASAQAGTQYF